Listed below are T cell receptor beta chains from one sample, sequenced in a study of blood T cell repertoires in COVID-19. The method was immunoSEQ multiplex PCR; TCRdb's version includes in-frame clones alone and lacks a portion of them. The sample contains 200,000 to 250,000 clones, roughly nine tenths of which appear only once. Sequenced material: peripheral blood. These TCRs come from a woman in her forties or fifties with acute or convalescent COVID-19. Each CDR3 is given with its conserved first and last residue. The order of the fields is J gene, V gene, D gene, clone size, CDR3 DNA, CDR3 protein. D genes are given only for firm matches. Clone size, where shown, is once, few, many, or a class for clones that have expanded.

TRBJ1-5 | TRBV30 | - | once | TGTGCCTGGAGTCACACCGAGGGCCAGCCCCAGCATTTT | CAWSHTEGQPQHF
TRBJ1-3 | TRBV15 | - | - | TGTGCCACCAGCAGAGATGCGGGGATAAACACCATATATTTT | CATSRDAGINTIYF
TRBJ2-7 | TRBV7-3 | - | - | TGTGCCAGCAGCTTAGGGCCGGACTACGAGCAGTACTTC | CASSLGPDYEQYF
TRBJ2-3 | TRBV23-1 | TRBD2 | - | TGCGCCAGCAGTCAATCTGCAGGGAGGGTTCATACGCAGTATTTT | CASSQSAGRVHTQYF
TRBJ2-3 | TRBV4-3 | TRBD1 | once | TGCGCCAGCAGCCAAGTAGCCAGGGGGACAGATACGCAGTATTTT | CASSQVARGTDTQYF
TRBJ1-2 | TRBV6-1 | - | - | TGTGCCAGCAGTGACAGGGGCCTCTATGGCTACACCTTC | CASSDRGLYGYTF
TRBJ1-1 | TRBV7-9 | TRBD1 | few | TGTGCCAGCAGCCAAGTACAGGGGGGAGGCACTGAAGCTTTCTTT | CASSQVQGGGTEAFF
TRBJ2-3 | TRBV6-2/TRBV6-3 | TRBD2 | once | TGTGCCAGCAGTGACCGGGGACTAGCGTTTTATAGCACAGATACGCAGTATTTT | CASSDRGLAFYSTDTQYF
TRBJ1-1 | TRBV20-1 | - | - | TGCAGTGCTAGTCCAGGGTTCTTTAACACTGAAGCTTTCTTT | CSASPGFFNTEAFF
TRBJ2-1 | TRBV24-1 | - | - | TGTGCCACCAGTGATTTCGGGGGTTTTATGGGTGAGCAGTTCTTC | CATSDFGGFMGEQFF
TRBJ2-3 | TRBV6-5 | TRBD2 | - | TGTGCCAGCACCCTAGCGGGGGGCACAGATACGCAGTATTTT | CASTLAGGTDTQYF
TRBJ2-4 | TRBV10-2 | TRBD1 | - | TGCGCCAGCAGTATGCCTACAGGGGGTCAAAACATTCAGTACTTC | CASSMPTGGQNIQYF
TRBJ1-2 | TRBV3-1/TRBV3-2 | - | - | TGTGCCAGCAGCCAAATAAGTTTACAGGCTAAGTTCTATGGCTACACCTTC | CASSQISLQAKFYGYTF
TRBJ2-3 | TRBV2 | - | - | TGTGCCAGCAGACGGACTAAAAAGGGCACAGATACGCAGTATTTT | CASRRTKKGTDTQYF
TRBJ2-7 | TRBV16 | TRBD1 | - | TGTGCCAGCAGCCAATCCCCCGGGACAGGGGGTGCGCAGTACTTC | CASSQSPGTGGAQYF
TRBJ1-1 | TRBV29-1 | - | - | TGCAGCGTTGAGACCCTAGGCGGGGGTGACACTGAAGCTTTCTTT | CSVETLGGGDTEAFF
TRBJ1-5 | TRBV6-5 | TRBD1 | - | TGTGCCAGCTCCCGGACAGGGGATCGGCAGCCCCAGCATTTT | CASSRTGDRQPQHF
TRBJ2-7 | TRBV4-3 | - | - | TGCGCCAGCAGCCAGGGAATCGGGGTACCGAAGCAGTACTTC | CASSQGIGVPKQYF
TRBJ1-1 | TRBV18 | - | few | TGTGCCACCACCGGAGGAGGGCCCACTGAAGCTTTCTTT | CATTGGGPTEAFF
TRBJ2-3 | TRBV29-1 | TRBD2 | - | TGCAGCGTTGAAAGGGTAGCGGGGGTGGGAGATACGCAGTATTTT | CSVERVAGVGDTQYF
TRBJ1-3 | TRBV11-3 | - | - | TGTGCCAGCAGCCCGACAGTTGGAAACACCATATATTTT | CASSPTVGNTIYF
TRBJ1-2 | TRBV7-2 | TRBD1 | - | TGTGCCAGCAGCTACAGGCAGGGGGCTAGTGTATTTGGCTATGGCTACACCTTC | CASSYRQGASVFGYGYTF
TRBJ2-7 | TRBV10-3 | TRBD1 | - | TGTGCCATCAGTGAGTCGACAGGGGGCTACGAGCAGTACTTC | CAISESTGGYEQYF
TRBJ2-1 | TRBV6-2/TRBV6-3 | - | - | TGTGCCAGCAGTTTACTTCAGGGGGGTGAGCAGTTCTTC | CASSLLQGGEQFF
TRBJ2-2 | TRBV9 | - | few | TGTGCCAGCAGCGTAGGAGTCTTTGCGAACACCGGGGAGCTGTTTTTT | CASSVGVFANTGELFF
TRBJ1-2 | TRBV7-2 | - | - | TGTGCCAGCAGCCCCGGGGGGGCGGCAGGAGACTATGGCTACACCTTC | CASSPGGAAGDYGYTF
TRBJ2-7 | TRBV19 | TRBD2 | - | TGTGCCAGTAGTCCCCTCCGGACTAGCGGGAGTTCCTACGAGCAGTACTTC | CASSPLRTSGSSYEQYF
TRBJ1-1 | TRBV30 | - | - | TGTGCCTGGAGTGTTCAGGGGAACACTGAAGCTTTCTTT | CAWSVQGNTEAFF
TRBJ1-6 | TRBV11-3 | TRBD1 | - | TGTGCCAGCAGCTTAAGAACGGGACAGCCCAATTCACCCCTCCACTTT | CASSLRTGQPNSPLHF
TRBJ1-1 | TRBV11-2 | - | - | TGTGCCAGCAGCTTCACAACCGGGGGCACTGAAGCTTTCTTT | CASSFTTGGTEAFF
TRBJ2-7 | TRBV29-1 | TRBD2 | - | TGCAGCGCCCGACTAGCGGAGACCTACGAGCAGTACTTC | CSARLAETYEQYF
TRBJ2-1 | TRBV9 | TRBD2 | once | TGTGCCAGCACCCAGGGCAGCGGGGACTACAATGAGCAGTTCTTC | CASTQGSGDYNEQFF
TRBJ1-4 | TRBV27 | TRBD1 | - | TGTGCCAGCAGTTTAGGGACAGGGGCGACTAATGAAAAACTGTTTTTT | CASSLGTGATNEKLFF
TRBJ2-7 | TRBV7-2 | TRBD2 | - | TGTGCCAGCAGCTTAGGCCTAGCGGAATACTACGAGCAGTACTTC | CASSLGLAEYYEQYF
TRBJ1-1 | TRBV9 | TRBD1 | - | TGTGCCAGCAGCGTAGGAGGGACAGGGAACACTGAAGCTTTCTTT | CASSVGGTGNTEAFF
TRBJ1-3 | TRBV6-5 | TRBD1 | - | TGTGCCAGCAGTCGAGGACAGGGCAATGGAAACACCATATATTTT | CASSRGQGNGNTIYF
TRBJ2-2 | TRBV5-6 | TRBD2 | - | TGTGCCAGCAGCTTGGCTAGCGGGGGGGCCAGGATAGCCGGGGAGCTGTTTTTT | CASSLASGGARIAGELFF
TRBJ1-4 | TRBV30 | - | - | TGTGCCTGCCAGGAGGGCACCCTGGGGGAAAAACTGTTTTTT | CACQEGTLGEKLFF
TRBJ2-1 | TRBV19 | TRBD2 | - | TGTGCCAGTAGTGAACCGGGACTAGCGGGGATGAATGAGCAGTTCTTC | CASSEPGLAGMNEQFF
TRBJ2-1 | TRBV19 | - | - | TGTGCCAGTAGCATCTACAATGAGCAGTTCTTC | CASSIYNEQFF
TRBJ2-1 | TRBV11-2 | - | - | TGTGCCAGCAGCCCCGTCCACAATGAGCAGTTCTTC | CASSPVHNEQFF
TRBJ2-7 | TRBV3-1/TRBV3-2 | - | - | TGTGCCAGCAGCCTCAACTACGAGCAGTACTTC | CASSLNYEQYF
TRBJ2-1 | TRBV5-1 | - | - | TGCGCCAGCAGCTTGGCCGGGGCAGGGGATCACAATGAGCAGTTCTTC | CASSLAGAGDHNEQFF
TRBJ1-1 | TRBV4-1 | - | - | TGCGCCAGCAGCCAAGGCCGATCGCGGGGGAACACTGAAGCTTTCTTT | CASSQGRSRGNTEAFF
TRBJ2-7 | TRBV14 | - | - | TGTGCCAGCAGCCAAGATGCAGGGGGGACCGAGCAGTACTTC | CASSQDAGGTEQYF
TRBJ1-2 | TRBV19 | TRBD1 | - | TGTGCCAGTAGCAGGGACAGCCTTAACTATGGCTACACCTTC | CASSRDSLNYGYTF
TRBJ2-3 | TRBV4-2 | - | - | TGTGCCAGCAGCCCGGACTCACTAACGCAGTATTTT | CASSPDSLTQYF
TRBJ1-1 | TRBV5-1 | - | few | TGCGCCAGCAGCTTGCTTGCAGAGAACACTGAAGCTTTCTTT | CASSLLAENTEAFF
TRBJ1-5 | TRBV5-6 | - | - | TGTGCCAGCAGCCTTTGGGAACAGGAGCATCAGCATTTT | CASSLWEQEHQHF
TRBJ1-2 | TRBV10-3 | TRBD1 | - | TGTGCCATCACCCACGCGGGACAGGGACCCCTCTATGGCTACACCTTC | CAITHAGQGPLYGYTF
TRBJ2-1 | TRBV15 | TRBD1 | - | TGTGCCACCAGCGGACCAGCAGGGGGAAATGAGCAGTTCTTC | CATSGPAGGNEQFF
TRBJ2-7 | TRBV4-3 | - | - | TGCGCCAGCAGCCAGGATAGGACACTCTCCTACGAGCAGTACTTC | CASSQDRTLSYEQYF
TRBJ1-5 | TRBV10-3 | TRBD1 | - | TGTGCCATCAGTGAGGGGGGACAGGGGTCTCAGCCCCAGCATTTT | CAISEGGQGSQPQHF